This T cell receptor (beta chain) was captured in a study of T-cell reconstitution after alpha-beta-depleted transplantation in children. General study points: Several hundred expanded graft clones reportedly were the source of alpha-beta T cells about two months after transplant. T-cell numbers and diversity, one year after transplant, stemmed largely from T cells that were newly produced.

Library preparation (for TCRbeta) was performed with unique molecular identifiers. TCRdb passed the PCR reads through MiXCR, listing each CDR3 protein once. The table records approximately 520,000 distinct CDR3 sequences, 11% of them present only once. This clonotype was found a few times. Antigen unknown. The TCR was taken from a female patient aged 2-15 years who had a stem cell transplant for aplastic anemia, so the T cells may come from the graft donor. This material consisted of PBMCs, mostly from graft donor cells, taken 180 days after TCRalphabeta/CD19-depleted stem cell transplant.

CDR3 residues: CASSLGPANQPNEQFF. CDR3 in DNA: TGTGCCAGCAGCTTAGGTCCGGCTAACCAACCCAATGAGCAGTTCTTC. J is TRBJ2-1 and V is TRBV7-2; no firm D call. Deletions cut 1 base from V and 6 bases from J, with 16 bases between. Germline V CDR1 and CDR2: SGHTA, FQGNSA. The CDR3 totals 16 residues.